Sequencing of this T cell receptor beta chain was carried out in a study of cytomegalovirus exposure and HLA in healthy donors. PCR used 60 Vbeta primers and 13 Jbeta primers. TCRdb keeps only in-frame clones here, not all; method: immunoSEQ multiplex PCR. The sample has 120,000 to 150,000 clones. With V trimmed by 4 bases and J by 5 bases, 4 bases remained unmatched. CDR3 length: 14 residues. Germline lookup yields CDR1 SGHAT and CDR2 FQDESV (reference sequence). The sample taken for sequencing was PBMCs. The source of this sequence is a woman between 45 and 60 years old in good health and CMV-seronegative. The V and J genes are TRBV11-1 and TRBJ2-5; TRBD1 matches 10 bases. The CDR3 sequence: CASSSTGGGETQYF. The CDR3 bases are TGTGCCAGCAGCTCGACAGGGGGCGGGGAGACCCAGTACTTC.